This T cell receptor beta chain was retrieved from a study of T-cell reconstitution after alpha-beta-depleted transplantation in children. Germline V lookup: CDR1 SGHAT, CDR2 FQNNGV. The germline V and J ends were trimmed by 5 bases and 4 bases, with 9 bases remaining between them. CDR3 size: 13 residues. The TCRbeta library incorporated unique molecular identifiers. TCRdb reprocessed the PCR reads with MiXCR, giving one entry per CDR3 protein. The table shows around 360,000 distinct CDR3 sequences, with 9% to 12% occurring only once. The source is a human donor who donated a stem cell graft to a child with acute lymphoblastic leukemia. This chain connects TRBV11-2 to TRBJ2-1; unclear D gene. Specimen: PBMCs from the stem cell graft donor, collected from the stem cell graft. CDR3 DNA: TGTGCCAGCAGCCCTTTTGATTACAATGAGCAGTTCTTC. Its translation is CASSPFDYNEQFF.